A selection of T cell receptor beta chains follows, all from one sample in a study of technical replicates of blood from several donors. TCRdb's copy holds only in-frame clones and misses some; the assay was immunoSEQ multiplex PCR. The sample carries 55,000 to 65,000 clones, about 93% recorded once. Sample: PBMCs. All receptors come from a human donor in good health. Some clones in this sample may be carry-over from other donors' samples. Both conserved end residues are part of each CDR3. D genes are given only for firm matches. A row's size may be missing; if present it is once, few, many or a size class.

>TRBV19|NA|TRBD1|TRBJ1-4
TGTGCCAGTTTCGACAGGGGGTATGAAAAACTGTTTTTT
CASFDRGYEKLFF
>TRBV7-9|NA|TRBD1|TRBJ1-2
TGTGCCAGCAGCATGACAGGGGTTGGCTACACCTTC
CASSMTGVGYTF
>TRBV2|NA|NA|TRBJ1-1
TGTGCCAGCAGGCTCCGGACAGATTTCGCTGAAGCTTTCTTT
CASRLRTDFAEAFF
>TRBV5-1|NA|TRBD2|TRBJ2-1
TGCGCCAGCAGCTTGGACGGACTAGCGGGAGGGAATGAGCAGTTCTTC
CASSLDGLAGGNEQFF
>TRBV30|NA|NA|TRBJ1-3
TGTGCCTGGAGCCGCGGGGTGCCCTCTGGAAACACCATATATTTT
CAWSRGVPSGNTIYF
>TRBV27|NA|NA|TRBJ2-7
TGTGCCAGCAGTTTTGTCAGGGGCTACGAGCAGTACTTC
CASSFVRGYEQYF
>TRBV7-9|NA|TRBD1|TRBJ2-5
TGTGCCAGCAGCTCTAGACAGGGGAGGGAGACCCAGTACTTC
CASSSRQGRETQYF
>TRBV5-6|few|NA|TRBJ1-2
TGTGCCAGCAGCTTAAACAGCCTCAACGGCATTTATGGCTACACCTTC
CASSLNSLNGIYGYTF
>TRBV7-7|NA|NA|TRBJ2-5
TGTGCCAGCTCAAACCTCGGGGAGACCCAGTACTTC
CASSNLGETQYF
>TRBV7-6|NA|TRBD2|TRBJ2-3
TGTGCCAGCAGCCCTATGCCTAGCGGGGGAAGCACAGATACGCAGTATTTT
CASSPMPSGGSTDTQYF
>TRBV30|NA|NA|TRBJ1-3
TGTGCCTGGAGTGGTCAGGGAAACACCATATATTTT
CAWSGQGNTIYF